A selection of T cell receptor beta chains follows, all from one sample in a study of Ad26.COV2.S vaccination and SARS-CoV-2 variants. Libraries were prepared by immunoSEQ multiplex PCR; TCRdb keeps only in-frame clonotypes and omits some of them. Here the sample spans about 350,000 clones, approximately 90% being singletons. This specimen consisted of peripheral blood, obtained in a trial of Ad26.COV2.S vaccine versus placebo. All receptors come from a person between 18 and 60 years old who received the Ad26.COV2.S COVID-19 vaccine or a placebo. Both conserved end residues are part of each CDR3. A D gene is named only where the DNA matches it firmly. Clone size is stated in some rows and not others, as once, few, many or a class when expanded.

v_gene	d_gene	abundance	j_gene	CDR3nt	CDR3aa
TRBV11-3	NA	NA	TRBJ2-7	TGTGCCAGCAGCTTAGGAGTGAGGGGCCATCGACCAGCATTCTACGAGCAGTACTTC	CASSLGVRGHRPAFYEQYF
TRBV28	NA	NA	TRBJ1-6	TGTGCCAGCCGTGCGGGAGGCTCACCCCTCCACTTT	CASRAGGSPLHF
TRBV10-3	TRBD2	NA	TRBJ2-1	TGTGCCATCGGAGGGCAAGCGGGGAAAGAAAATGAGCAGTTCTTC	CAIGGQAGKENEQFF
TRBV7-2	TRBD1	NA	TRBJ2-7	TGTGCCAGCAGCTTCACGGGACAGGACTACGAGCAGTACTTC	CASSFTGQDYEQYF
TRBV18	TRBD1	NA	TRBJ2-7	TGTGCCAGCTCGCCGACCGGGACAGATCTTTACGAGCAGTACTTC	CASSPTGTDLYEQYF
TRBV2	TRBD1	NA	TRBJ2-7	TGTGCCAGCAGTGACCCCGGGACAGGGGGCTACGAGCAGTACTTC	CASSDPGTGGYEQYF
TRBV18	NA	NA	TRBJ1-1	TGTGCCAGCTCACGGGACACCATGAACACTGAAGCTTTCTTT	CASSRDTMNTEAFF
TRBV11-2	NA	NA	TRBJ2-7	TGTGCCAGCAGCTTAGATCGTAGCGGATCCTACGAGCAGTACTTC	CASSLDRSGSYEQYF
TRBV19	NA	once	TRBJ1-6	TGTGCCAGTAGGCTTAAGGCGGCGAATTCACCCCTCCACTTT	CASRLKAANSPLHF
TRBV15	NA	NA	TRBJ1-1	TGTGCCACCAGCAGAGGCTCCCTGGTGAACACTGAAGCTTTCTTT	CATSRGSLVNTEAFF
TRBV19	NA	NA	TRBJ1-3	TGTGCCAGTAGCAACAGGGTTGGAAACACCATATATTTT	CASSNRVGNTIYF
TRBV2	TRBD1	NA	TRBJ1-5	TGTGCCAGCAGTGTTCCCCGGGACAGGGCTGGATTTGGGCCCCAGCATTTT	CASSVPRDRAGFGPQHF
TRBV18	TRBD2	NA	TRBJ2-1	TGTGCCAGCTCACCAACTAGCGGGACCTACAATGAGCAGTTCTTC	CASSPTSGTYNEQFF
TRBV5-1	NA	NA	TRBJ2-3	TGCGCCAGCAGCTTGGCCGGTGCGGGAAGCACAGATACGCAGTATTTT	CASSLAGAGSTDTQYF
TRBV5-8	NA	NA	TRBJ1-3	TGTGCCAGCAGCCACCGCTTCTCTGGAAACACCATATATTTT	CASSHRFSGNTIYF
TRBV7-2	TRBD1	NA	TRBJ2-6	TGTGCCAGCAGCATTACGGGACAGGGGGCGCCTGGGGCCAACGTCCTGACTTTC	CASSITGQGAPGANVLTF
TRBV6-2/TRBV6-3	TRBD1	once	TRBJ1-1	TGTGCCAGCAGTTTCCGGGACAGGGCGACTGAAGCTTTCTTT	CASSFRDRATEAFF
TRBV3-1/TRBV3-2	TRBD2	NA	TRBJ2-3	TGTGCCAGCAGCCATCTAGCGGGGAGCACAGATACGCAGTATTTT	CASSHLAGSTDTQYF
TRBV7-9	NA	once	TRBJ2-2	TGTGCCAGCAGCTTAAAGGGTGGCAGGGGCAACACCGGGGAGCTGTTTTTT	CASSLKGGRGNTGELFF
TRBV7-9	NA	NA	TRBJ2-2	TGTGCCAGCGGCTCACCCCCCCGCGCCTCGAACACCGGGGAGCTGTTTTTT	CASGSPPRASNTGELFF
TRBV12-3/TRBV12-4	NA	once	TRBJ2-5	TGTGCCAGCAGTTTAGGAGGGATGGAGACCCAGTACTTC	CASSLGGMETQYF
TRBV2	NA	NA	TRBJ1-4	TGTGCCAGCAGGCCCACAGCAACTAATGAAAAACTGTTTTTT	CASRPTATNEKLFF
TRBV28	NA	NA	TRBJ2-2	TGTGCCAGCAGTTCCAATTGGGGGGCTTATACCGGGGAGCTGTTTTTT	CASSSNWGAYTGELFF
TRBV7-2	TRBD2	once	TRBJ2-7	TGTGCCAGCAGCTTTCTAGCGGGAGACTACGAGCAGTACTTC	CASSFLAGDYEQYF
TRBV10-3	TRBD2	NA	TRBJ2-3	TGTGCCATCAGTGGACTAGCAGGGATGCCAGATACGCAGTATTTT	CAISGLAGMPDTQYF
TRBV5-1	NA	few	TRBJ2-1	TGCGCCAGCAGCTTTGGAGACTCGGTAGATGAGCAGTTCTTC	CASSFGDSVDEQFF
TRBV29-1	NA	NA	TRBJ1-1	TGCAGCGTTCGGGACGGGAACACTGAAGCTTTCTTT	CSVRDGNTEAFF
TRBV7-9	TRBD2	NA	TRBJ2-1	TGTGCCAGCAGCCCAGTGGCGGGGGTGAATGAGCAGTTCTTC	CASSPVAGVNEQFF
TRBV5-1	NA	NA	TRBJ1-1	TGCGCCAGCAGCTGGACAGCGAACACTGAAGCTTTCTTT	CASSWTANTEAFF
TRBV5-6	NA	NA	TRBJ2-2	TGTGCCAGCAGCTCCGGGACATTCACCGGGGAGCTGTTTTTT	CASSSGTFTGELFF
TRBV7-9	TRBD2	NA	TRBJ2-3	TGTGCCAGCAGCATAAGACTAGCGGGGGCCGATACGCAGTATTTT	CASSIRLAGADTQYF
TRBV7-9	NA	NA	TRBJ2-7	TGTGCCAGCAGCCCCCCAGGGTACGAGCAGTACTTC	CASSPPGYEQYF
TRBV30	TRBD2	NA	TRBJ2-7	TGTGCCTGGAGTTCTTCGCGACTAGCGGGGGCCTACGAGCAGTACTTC	CAWSSSRLAGAYEQYF
TRBV4-2	TRBD1	NA	TRBJ1-5	TGTGCCAGCAGCCAAGAGACGACAGGGTGGAGCAATCAGCCCCAGCATTTT	CASSQETTGWSNQPQHF
TRBV7-9	NA	NA	TRBJ2-7	TGTGCCAGCAGCCCCCGAGGGTCCTACGAGCAGTACTTC	CASSPRGSYEQYF
TRBV5-4	NA	NA	TRBJ2-5	TGTGCCAGCAGCTCAGGATCTGGCCAAAAAGAGACCCAGTACTTC	CASSSGSGQKETQYF
TRBV6-6	NA	NA	TRBJ2-2	TGTGCCACATGTCATTCGGCGAACACCGGGGAGCTGTTTTTT	CATCHSANTGELFF
TRBV6-1	TRBD2	NA	TRBJ2-2	TGTGCCAGCAGTGAACTTGGTAGCGGGGGATGGGACACCGGGGAGCTGTTTTTT	CASSELGSGGWDTGELFF
TRBV27	TRBD1	NA	TRBJ1-5	TGTGCCAGCAGCCGAACAGGGGCCGGCAATCAGCCCCAGCATTTT	CASSRTGAGNQPQHF
TRBV2	TRBD1	NA	TRBJ1-1	TGTGCCAGCAGTCGAAACAGGGGAGCGAACACTGAAGCTTTCTTT	CASSRNRGANTEAFF
TRBV14	NA	NA	TRBJ2-7	TGTGCCAGCAGCCAAGAGGGCAGGGGAGACTACGAGCAGTACTTC	CASSQEGRGDYEQYF
TRBV7-8	TRBD1	NA	TRBJ1-2	TGTGCCAGCAGCGCGACGGGACAGGGTTTCTATGGCTACACCTTC	CASSATGQGFYGYTF
TRBV7-9	NA	NA	TRBJ2-7	TGTGCCAGCAGCTTTTCCCTAGACTCCTACGAGCAGTACTTC	CASSFSLDSYEQYF
TRBV2	TRBD2	once	TRBJ2-2	TGTGCCAGCAGCGGAACGACTAGCGGCACCGGGGAGCTGTTTTTT	CASSGTTSGTGELFF
TRBV6-5	TRBD2	once	TRBJ2-7	TGTGCCAGCAGACACGGACTAGAAGTACGCGAGCAGTACTTC	CASRHGLEVREQYF
TRBV7-9	NA	once	TRBJ1-6	TGTGCCAGCAGCGCGCCCGGGACCGCAAATTCACCCCTCCACTTT	CASSAPGTANSPLHF
TRBV11-2	TRBD1	NA	TRBJ2-1	TGTGCCAGCAGCACCCCTTACAGGACAGGGGATAATGAGCAGTTCTTC	CASSTPYRTGDNEQFF
TRBV6-5	NA	once	TRBJ2-3	TGTGCCAGCAGGGATTCAGGGACAGATACGCAGTATTTT	CASRDSGTDTQYF